This T cell receptor (beta chain) stems from a study of blood T cell repertoires in COVID-19 (dated by TCRdb to about 2020). The study in broad terms: Collaborator samples came from the United States, Italy and Spain and covered acute and convalescent phases of COVID-19. The prospective study material was composed of cDNA or gDNA derived from T cells, B-cell-depleted T cells, or PBMCs. Subjects who had been exposed to COVID-19, were actively infected with it, or had recovered from it provided the deeply sampled blood TCRbeta repertoires that made up the dataset. The repertoires were released in a freely available public database meant as a resource for research on the immune response to SARS-CoV-2. The samples were drawn from two sources: the first 160 participants of the ongoing ImmuneRACE study, and 1,200 or so subjects contributed by 6 global collaborators. The sample metadata nearly always contained a de-identified subject ID, COVID-19 status, age in years and sex. HLA class I and class II types, where available, came from metadata supplied by the sample provider rather than from assay-based typing. Overall results and qualifications from the work: The amount of clinical and demographic metadata varied by source and participant and was provided uncurated.

This clone has just a few counts. No antigen is known for it. Base-call qualities are not available, and no considerably larger clone is one nucleotide away. TCRbeta CDR3 regions were amplified from genomic DNA using the immunoSEQ Assay, a bias-controlled multiplex PCR. The original pipeline was this. Nucleated cell counts per sample were estimated from amplification of reference gene primers within the assay. To quantify the absolute abundance of each unique TCRbeta CDR3 rearrangement, sequence reads were collapsed and filtered. Productive Simpson clonality was computed per sample as the square root of Simpson's diversity index over productive rearrangements. In TCRdb, the immuneACCESS table is reduced to in-frame sequences with V and J assigned. These tables do not hold every clone; where another copy was compared, an unresolved V gene accounts for under half, and the others remain unexplained. V and J calls and clone size are copied from that table; D and trimming were computed from the DNA. The sample table shows fewer than 250,000 clones, and approximately 84% are seen once. In total, the top ten clones hold 5.1% of the sample.

A distance of 5 bases separates the germline ends of V and J, which lose 5 bases and 2 bases respectively. Taken from cysteine to phenylalanine, the CDR3 has 12 residues. Here the CDR3 DNA is all that survives: 36 bases in frame from base 1. CDR1 is given as LGHDT and CDR2 as YNNKEL, both from the germline V gene (reference sequence). Whole blood was collected in K2EDTA tubes by collaborating institutions according to the institutions' own protocols. For TCRbeta analysis, collaborators shipped samples in one of three forms: frozen whole blood, isolated PBMCs, or DNA extracted from either of those sample types.

The TCR comes from a woman aged 70-85 years with active or convalescent COVID-19. Sequenced: peripheral blood. The rearranged chain carries TRBV3-1 (or the pseudogene TRBV3-2) and TRBJ2-3; too little of a D gene remains to name it. The CDR3 reads as follows: CASSFHTDTQYF. The nucleotide sequence is TGTGCCAGCAGCTTTCACACAGATACGCAGTATTTT.